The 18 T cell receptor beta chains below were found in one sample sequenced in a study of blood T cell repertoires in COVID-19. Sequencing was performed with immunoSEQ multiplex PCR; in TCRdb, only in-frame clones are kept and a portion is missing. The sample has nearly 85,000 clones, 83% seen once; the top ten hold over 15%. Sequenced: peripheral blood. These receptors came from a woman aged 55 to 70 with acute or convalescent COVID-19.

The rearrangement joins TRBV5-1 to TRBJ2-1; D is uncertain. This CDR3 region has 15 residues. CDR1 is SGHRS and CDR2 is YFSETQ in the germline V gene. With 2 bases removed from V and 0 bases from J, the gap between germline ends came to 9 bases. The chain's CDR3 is CASSLGSSSYNEQFF. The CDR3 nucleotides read TGCGCCAGCAGCTTAGGCTCTAGCTCCTACAATGAGCAGTTCTTC.

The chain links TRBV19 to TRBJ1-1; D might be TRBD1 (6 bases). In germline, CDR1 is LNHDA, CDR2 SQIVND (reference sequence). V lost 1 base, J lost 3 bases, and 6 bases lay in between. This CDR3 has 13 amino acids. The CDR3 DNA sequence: TGTGCCAGTAGTATAGGGACAGACACTGAAGCTTTCTTT. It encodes CASSIGTDTEAFF. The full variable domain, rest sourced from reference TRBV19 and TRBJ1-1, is DGGITQSPKYLFRKEGQNVTLSCEQNLNHDAMYWYRQDPGQGLRLIYYSQIVNDFQKGDIAEGYSVSREKKESFPLTVTSAQKNPTAFYLCASSIGTDTEAFFGQGTRLTVV.

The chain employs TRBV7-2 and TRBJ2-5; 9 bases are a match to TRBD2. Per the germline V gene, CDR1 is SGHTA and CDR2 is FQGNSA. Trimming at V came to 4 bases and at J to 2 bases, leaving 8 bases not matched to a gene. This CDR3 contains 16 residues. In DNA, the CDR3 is TGTGCCAGCAGCTCCCGAGCTCTAGCGGGGCAAGAGACCCAGTACTTC. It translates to CASSSRALAGQETQYF.

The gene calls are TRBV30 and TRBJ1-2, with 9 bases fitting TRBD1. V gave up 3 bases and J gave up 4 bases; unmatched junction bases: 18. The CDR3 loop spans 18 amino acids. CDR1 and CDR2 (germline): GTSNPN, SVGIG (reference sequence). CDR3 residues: CAWRFPGQGNIFSYGYTF. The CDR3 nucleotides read TGTGCCTGGAGGTTTCCGGGACAGGGAAACATTTTCAGCTATGGCTACACCTTC.

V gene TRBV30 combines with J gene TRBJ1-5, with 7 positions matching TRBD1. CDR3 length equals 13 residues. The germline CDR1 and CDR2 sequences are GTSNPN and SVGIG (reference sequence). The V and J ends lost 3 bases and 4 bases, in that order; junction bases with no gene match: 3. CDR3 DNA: TGTGCCTGGAGCCTACAGGGGAATCAGCCCCAGCATTTT. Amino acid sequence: CAWSLQGNQPQHF.

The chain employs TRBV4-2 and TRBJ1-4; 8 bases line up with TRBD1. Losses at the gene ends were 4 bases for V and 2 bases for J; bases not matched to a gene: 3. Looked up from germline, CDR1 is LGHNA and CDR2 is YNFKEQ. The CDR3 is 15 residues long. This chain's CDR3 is CASSPHRGTNEKLFF. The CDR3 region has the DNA TGTGCCAGCAGCCCCCACAGGGGGACTAATGAAAAACTGTTTTTT.

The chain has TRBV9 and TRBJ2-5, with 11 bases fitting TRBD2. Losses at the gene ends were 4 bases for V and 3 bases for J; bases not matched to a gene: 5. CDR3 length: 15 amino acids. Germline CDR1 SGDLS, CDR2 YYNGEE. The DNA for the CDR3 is TGTGCCAGCAGCCCATCGGGACTAGCGGAAGAGACCCAGTACTTC. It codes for CASSPSGLAEETQYF. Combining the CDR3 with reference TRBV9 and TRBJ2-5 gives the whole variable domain DSGVTQTPKHLITATGQRVTLRCSPRSGDLSVYWYQQSLDQGLQFLIQYYNGEERAKGNILERFSAQQFPDLHSELNLSSLELGDSALYFCASSPSGLAEETQYFGPGTRLLVL.

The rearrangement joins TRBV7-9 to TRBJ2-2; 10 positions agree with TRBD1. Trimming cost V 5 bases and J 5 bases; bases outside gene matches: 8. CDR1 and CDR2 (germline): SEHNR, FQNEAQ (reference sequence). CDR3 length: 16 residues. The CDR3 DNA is TGTGCCAGCAGCCCAGGGGACAGGGGAGCGACCGGGGAGCTGTTTTTT. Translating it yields CASSPGDRGATGELFF.

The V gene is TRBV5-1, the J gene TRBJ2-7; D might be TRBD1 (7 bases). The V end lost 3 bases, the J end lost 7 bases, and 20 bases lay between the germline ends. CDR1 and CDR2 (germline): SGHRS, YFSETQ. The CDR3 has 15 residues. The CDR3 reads CASSSGQEGAREQYF. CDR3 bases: TGCGCCAGCAGCTCCGGACAGGAGGGGGCGAGGGAGCAGTACTTC.

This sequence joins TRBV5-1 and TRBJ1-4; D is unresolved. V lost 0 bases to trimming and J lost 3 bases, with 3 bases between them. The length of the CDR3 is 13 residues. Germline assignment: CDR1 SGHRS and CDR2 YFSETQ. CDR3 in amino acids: CASSLAANEKLFF. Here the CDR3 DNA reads TGCGCCAGCAGCTTGGCGGCTAATGAAAAACTGTTTTTT.

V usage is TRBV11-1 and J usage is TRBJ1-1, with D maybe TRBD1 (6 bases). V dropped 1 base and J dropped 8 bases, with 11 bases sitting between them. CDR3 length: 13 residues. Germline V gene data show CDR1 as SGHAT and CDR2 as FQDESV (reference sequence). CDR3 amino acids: CASSLDPGQEAFF. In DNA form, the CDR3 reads TGTGCCAGCAGCTTAGACCCGGGACAAGAAGCTTTCTTT.

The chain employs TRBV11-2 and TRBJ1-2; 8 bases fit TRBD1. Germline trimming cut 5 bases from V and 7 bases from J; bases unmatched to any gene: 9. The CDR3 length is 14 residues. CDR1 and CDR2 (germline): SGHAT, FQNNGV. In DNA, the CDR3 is TGTGCCAGCAGCCCCCCCGGACAGGGCCGTGGCTACACCTTC. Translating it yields CASSPPGQGRGYTF. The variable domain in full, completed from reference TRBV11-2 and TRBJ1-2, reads EAGVAQSPRYKIIEKRQSVAFWCNPISGHATLYWYQQILGQGPKLLIQFQNNGVVDDSQLPKDRFSAERLKGVDSTLKIQPAKLEDSAVYLCASSPPGQGRGYTFGSGTRLTVV.

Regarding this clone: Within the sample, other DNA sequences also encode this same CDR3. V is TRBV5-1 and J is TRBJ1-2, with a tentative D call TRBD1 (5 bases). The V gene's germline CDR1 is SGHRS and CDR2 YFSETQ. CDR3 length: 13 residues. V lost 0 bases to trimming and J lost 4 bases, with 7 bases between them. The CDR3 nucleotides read TGCGCCAGCAGCTTGGATAGGGGCTATGGCTACACCTTC. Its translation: CASSLDRGYGYTF.

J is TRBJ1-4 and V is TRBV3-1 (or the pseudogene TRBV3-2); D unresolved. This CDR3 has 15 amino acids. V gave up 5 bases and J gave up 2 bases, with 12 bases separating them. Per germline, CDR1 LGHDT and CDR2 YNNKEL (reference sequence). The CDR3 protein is CASSTSGVTNEKLFF. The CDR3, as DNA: TGTGCCAGCAGCACGAGCGGGGTCACTAATGAAAAACTGTTTTTT.

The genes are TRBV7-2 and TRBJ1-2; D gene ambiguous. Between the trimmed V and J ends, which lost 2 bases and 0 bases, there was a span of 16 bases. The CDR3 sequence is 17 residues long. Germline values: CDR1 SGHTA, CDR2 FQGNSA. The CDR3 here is CASSLRREIDPNYGYTF. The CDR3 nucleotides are TGTGCCAGCAGCTTAAGGAGGGAGATAGACCCTAACTATGGCTACACCTTC.

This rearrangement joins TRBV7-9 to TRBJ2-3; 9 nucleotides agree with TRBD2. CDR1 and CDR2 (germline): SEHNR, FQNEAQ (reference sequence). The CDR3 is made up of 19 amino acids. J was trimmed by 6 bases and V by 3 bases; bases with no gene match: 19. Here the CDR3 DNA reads TGTGCCAGCAGCTTTAGGGGCACGGGGACTAGCCTCACCCCCGATACGCAGTATTTT. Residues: CASSFRGTGTSLTPDTQYF.

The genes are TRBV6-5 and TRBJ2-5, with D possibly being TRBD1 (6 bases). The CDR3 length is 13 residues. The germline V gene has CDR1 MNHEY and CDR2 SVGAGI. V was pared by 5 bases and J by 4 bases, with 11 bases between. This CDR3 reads CASSKTGRETQYF. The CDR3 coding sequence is TGTGCCAGCAGTAAAACAGGGAGAGAGACCCAGTACTTC.

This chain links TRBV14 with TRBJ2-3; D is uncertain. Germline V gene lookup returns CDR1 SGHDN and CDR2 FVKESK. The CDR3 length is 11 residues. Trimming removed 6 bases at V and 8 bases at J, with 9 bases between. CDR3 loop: CASSTAGTQYF. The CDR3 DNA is TGTGCCAGCAGTACCGCAGGTACGCAGTATTTT. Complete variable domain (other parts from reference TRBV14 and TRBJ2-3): EAGVTQFPSHSVIEKGQTVTLRCDPISGHDNLYWYRRVMGKEIKFLLHFVKESKQDESGMPNNRFLAERTGGTYSTLKVQPAELEDSGVYFCASSTAGTQYFGPGTRLTVL.